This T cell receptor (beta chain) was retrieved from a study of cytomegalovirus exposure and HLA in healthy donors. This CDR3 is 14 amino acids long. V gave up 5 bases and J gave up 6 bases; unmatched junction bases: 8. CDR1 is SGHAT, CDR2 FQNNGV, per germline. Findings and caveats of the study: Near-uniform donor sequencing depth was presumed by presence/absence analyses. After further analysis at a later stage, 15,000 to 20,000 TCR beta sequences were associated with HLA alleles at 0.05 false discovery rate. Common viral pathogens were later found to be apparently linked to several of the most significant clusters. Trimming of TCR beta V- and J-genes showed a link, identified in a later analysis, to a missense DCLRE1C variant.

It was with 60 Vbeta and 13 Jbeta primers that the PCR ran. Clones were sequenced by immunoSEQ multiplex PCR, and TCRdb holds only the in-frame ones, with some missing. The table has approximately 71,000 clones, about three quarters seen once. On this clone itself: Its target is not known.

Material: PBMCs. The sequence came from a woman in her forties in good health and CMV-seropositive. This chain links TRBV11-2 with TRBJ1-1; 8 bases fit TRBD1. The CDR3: CASSPGGAKAEAFF. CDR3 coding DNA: TGTGCCAGCAGCCCAGGGGGCGCAAAGGCTGAAGCTTTCTTT.